The 3 T cell receptor beta chains given below trace back to one sample, sequenced in a study of T cell changes during pregnancy in multiple sclerosis. Here immunoSEQ multiplex PCR was the method, and the copy in TCRdb shows in-frame clones only, minus some. The sample lists around 99,000 clones; less than 95% were seen once. The input for sequencing was peripheral blood, taken in the third trimester of pregnancy. All receptors come from a female donor in good health, enrolled as a control in a pregnancy study.

This sequence joins TRBV9 and TRBJ2-2; the D gene is possibly TRBD1 (5 bases). The length of the CDR3 is 15 residues. Germline CDR1 and CDR2: SGDLS and YYNGEE. Trimming cost V 4 bases and J 4 bases, with 14 bases left between them. DNA of the CDR3: TGTGCCAGCAGCCCGCAAGGGGCTGGCACCGGGGAGCTGTTTTTT. It translates to CASSPQGAGTGELFF.

The chain employs TRBV4-3 and TRBJ2-7; D is perhaps TRBD2 (7 bases). The CDR3 has 16 amino acids. Germline V gene data show CDR1 as LGHNA and CDR2 as YSLEER. The V end was cut by 1 base, the J end by 0 bases, with 13 bases between. The CDR3 protein is CASSQVEGGSSYEQYF. CDR3 DNA: TGCGCCAGCAGCCAAGTAGAGGGGGGGAGCTCCTACGAGCAGTACTTC.

This chain uses TRBV23-1 with TRBJ2-7; 7 nucleotides line up with TRBD1. TRBV23-1 falls under the ORF class, with uncertain function. CDR3 length: 14 amino acids. V shed 4 bases, J shed 2 bases, and the junction held 5 bases outside the gene matches. In DNA form, the CDR3 reads TGCGCCAGCAGTCCCGGACAGGATCCCTACGAGCAGTACTTC. It codes for CASSPGQDPYEQYF.